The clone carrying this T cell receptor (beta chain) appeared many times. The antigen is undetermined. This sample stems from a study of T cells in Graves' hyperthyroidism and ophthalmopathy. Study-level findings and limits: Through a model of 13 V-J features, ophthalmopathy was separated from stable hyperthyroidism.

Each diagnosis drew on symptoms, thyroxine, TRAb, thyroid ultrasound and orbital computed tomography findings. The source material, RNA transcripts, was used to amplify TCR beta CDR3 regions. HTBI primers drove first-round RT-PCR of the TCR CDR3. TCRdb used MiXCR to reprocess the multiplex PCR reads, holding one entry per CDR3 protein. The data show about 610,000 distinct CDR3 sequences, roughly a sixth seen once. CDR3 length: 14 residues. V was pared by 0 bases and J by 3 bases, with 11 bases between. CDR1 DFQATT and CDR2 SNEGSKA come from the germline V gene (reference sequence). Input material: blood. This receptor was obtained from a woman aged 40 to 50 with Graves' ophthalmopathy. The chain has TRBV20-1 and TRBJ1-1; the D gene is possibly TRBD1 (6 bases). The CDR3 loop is CSAREGALDTEAFF. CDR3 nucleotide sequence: TGCAGTGCTAGAGAGGGGGCCCTCGACACTGAAGCTTTCTTT.